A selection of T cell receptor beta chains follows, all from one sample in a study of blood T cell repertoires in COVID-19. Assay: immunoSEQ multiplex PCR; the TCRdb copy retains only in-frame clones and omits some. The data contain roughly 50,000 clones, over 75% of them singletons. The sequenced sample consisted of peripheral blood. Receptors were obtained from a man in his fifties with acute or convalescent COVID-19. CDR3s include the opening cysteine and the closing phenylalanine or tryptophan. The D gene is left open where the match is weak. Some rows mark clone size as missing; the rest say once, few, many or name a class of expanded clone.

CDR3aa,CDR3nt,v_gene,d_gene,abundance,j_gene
CASSQAGRKAEQYF,TGTGCCAGCAGCCAAGCGGGAAGGAAGGCCGAGCAGTACTTC,TRBV3-1/TRBV3-2,-,-,TRBJ2-7
CASSRTEVNSPLHF,TGTGCCAGCAGTCGGACAGAAGTAAATTCACCCCTCCACTTT,TRBV5-8,-,once,TRBJ1-6
CASSSIDRPAEQYF,TGTGCCAGCAGCTCAATAGACAGGCCTGCCGAGCAGTACTTC,TRBV7-9,-,once,TRBJ2-7
CASSVDPGSPEAFF,TGTGCCAGCAGCGTAGATCCGGGGAGCCCTGAAGCTTTCTTT,TRBV9,-,-,TRBJ1-1
CAISQGAANEKLFF,TGTGCCATCAGTCAGGGGGCAGCTAATGAAAAACTGTTTTTT,TRBV10-3,TRBD1,-,TRBJ1-4
CASSLIAGVTYEQYF,TGTGCCAGCAGCCTAATAGCGGGAGTAACCTACGAGCAGTACTTC,TRBV3-1/TRBV3-2,TRBD2,-,TRBJ2-7
CASSPNSVVTDTQYF,TGTGCCAGCTCACCAAATAGTGTAGTCACAGATACGCAGTATTTT,TRBV18,-,-,TRBJ2-3
CASSQLNTGELFF,TGTGCCAGCAGCCAGTTAAACACCGGGGAGCTGTTTTTT,TRBV14,-,-,TRBJ2-2
CASSFWLAVYNEQFF,TGTGCCAGCAGCTTCTGGCTAGCAGTGTACAATGAGCAGTTCTTC,TRBV7-9,-,-,TRBJ2-1
CASSPGLAGVGFPTDTQYF,TGTGCCAGCTCACCAGGACTAGCGGGAGTTGGTTTTCCCACAGATACGCAGTATTTT,TRBV18,TRBD2,-,TRBJ2-3
CASSPRQGFDTEAFF,TGTGCCAGCAGCCCCAGACAGGGTTTTGACACTGAAGCTTTCTTT,TRBV11-2,TRBD1,-,TRBJ1-1
CSERESSYNEQFF,TGCAGCGAGCGGGAAAGCTCCTACAATGAGCAGTTCTTC,TRBV29-1,TRBD2,-,TRBJ2-1
CASSKDRAGYYEQYF,TGTGCCAGCAGCAAAGACAGGGCGGGCTACTACGAGCAGTACTTC,TRBV6-6,TRBD1,-,TRBJ2-7
CSASPEREGRGYTF,TGCAGTGCTAGTCCCGAACGCGAGGGAAGGGGCTACACCTTC,TRBV20-1,-,once,TRBJ1-2
CASSFGGGWNSPLHF,TGTGCCAGCAGCTTTGGAGGGGGCTGGAATTCACCCCTCCACTTT,TRBV7-2,TRBD1,-,TRBJ1-6
CASSPNLWTGENTGELFF,TGTGCCAGCAGCCCCAACCTATGGACAGGAGAGAACACCGGGGAGCTGTTTTTT,TRBV3-1/TRBV3-2,TRBD1,once,TRBJ2-2
CASSQGQGLLNTEAFF,TGCGCCAGCAGCCAGGGACAGGGCCTACTGAACACTGAAGCTTTCTTT,TRBV5-1,TRBD1,-,TRBJ1-1
CASGWTGAYEQYF,TGTGCCAGCGGATGGACAGGGGCCTACGAGCAGTACTTC,TRBV2,TRBD1,once,TRBJ2-7
CASSYTPNTGELFF,TGTGCCAGCAGTTACACTCCGAACACCGGGGAGCTGTTTTTT,TRBV6-5,-,few,TRBJ2-2
CASSPLGTGSEQYF,TGTGCCAGCAGCCCCCTCGGGACAGGGAGCGAGCAGTACTTC,TRBV7-6,TRBD1,-,TRBJ2-7
CASSPKGGSLTDTQYF,TGCGCCAGCAGCCCGAAGGGCGGGAGTTTGACAGATACGCAGTATTTT,TRBV5-1,TRBD2,few,TRBJ2-3
CASSMRVNTEAFF,TGTGCCAGTAGTATGCGGGTGAACACTGAAGCTTTCTTT,TRBV19,-,-,TRBJ1-1
CASSIPAGNTGELFF,TGTGCCAGCAGCATACCGGCGGGGAACACCGGGGAGCTGTTTTTT,TRBV28,-,-,TRBJ2-2
CASSPGLTYNEQFF,TGCGCCAGCAGCCCGGGGTTAACCTACAATGAGCAGTTCTTC,TRBV5-1,-,-,TRBJ2-1
CASSNEAPTGSSEKLFF,TGTGCCAGCAGCAACGAGGCCCCGACTGGCTCTAGTGAAAAACTGTTTTTT,TRBV21-1,-,-,TRBJ1-4
CASNRDPNSYEQYF,TGTGCCAGCAACAGGGACCCTAACTCCTACGAGCAGTACTTC,TRBV2,-,-,TRBJ2-7
CASSPADQGLLSGNTIYF,TGTGCCAGCAGTCCCGCCGACCAGGGCCTGCTCTCTGGAAACACCATATATTTT,TRBV6-6,-,-,TRBJ1-3
CASSPGQGYGYTF,TGTGCCAGCAGCCCCGGGCAGGGCTATGGCTACACCTTC,TRBV2,-,-,TRBJ1-2
CASSLAGDRVKETQYF,TGTGCCAGCAGCTTGGCCGGTGACAGGGTGAAAGAGACCCAGTACTTC,TRBV5-4,TRBD1,-,TRBJ2-5
CASQGPRALYSPLHF,TGTGCCAGCCAGGGTCCCCGGGCCCTCTATTCACCCCTCCACTTT,TRBV6-5,-,few,TRBJ1-6
CASSGPSGEGTQYF,TGCGCCAGCAGCGGGCCTAGCGGGGAAGGTACGCAGTATTTT,TRBV5-1,TRBD2,-,TRBJ2-3
CASSPRTELIYEQYF,TGTGCCAGCAGTCCGCGGACAGAGCTGATCTACGAGCAGTACTTC,TRBV27,-,-,TRBJ2-7
CASRPAGGRDGYTF,TGTGCCAGCAGACCTGCGGGTGGACGGGATGGCTACACCTTC,TRBV7-9,-,-,TRBJ1-2
CAISSATGDTQYF,TGTGCCATCAGTTCGGCGACGGGAGATACGCAGTATTTT,TRBV10-3,-,-,TRBJ2-3
CASSIAGSHYEQYF,TGTGCCAGCAGCATCGCAGGGTCCCACTACGAGCAGTACTTC,TRBV7-2,-,-,TRBJ2-7
CASSLQGYEQYF,TGTGCCAGCAGCTTACAGGGGTACGAGCAGTACTTC,TRBV11-2,-,once,TRBJ2-7
CASSLGTAGYTF,TGTGCCAGCAGTTTGGGGACAGCTGGCTACACCTTC,TRBV12-3/TRBV12-4,TRBD1,-,TRBJ1-2
CSASGTGGGTEAFF,TGCAGTGCTAGTGGGACAGGGGGCGGCACTGAAGCTTTCTTT,TRBV20-1,TRBD1,-,TRBJ1-1
CASSLIQNTEAFF,TGTGCCAGCAGCTTAATACAGAACACTGAAGCTTTCTTT,TRBV5-6,-,-,TRBJ1-1
CASSLRSMNTEAFF,TGTGCCAGCAGCTTGAGGAGTATGAACACTGAAGCTTTCTTT,TRBV5-4,-,-,TRBJ1-1
CASSLQGNVDEQFF,TGTGCCAGCAGTCTGCAGGGGAATGTTGATGAGCAGTTCTTC,TRBV7-9,-,-,TRBJ2-1
CASSSDFPGYTF,TGCGCCAGCAGCTCGGACTTTCCTGGCTACACCTTC,TRBV5-1,-,-,TRBJ1-2
CASSYGQGSEAFF,TGTGCCAGCAGTTATGGACAGGGTTCCGAAGCTTTCTTT,TRBV12-3/TRBV12-4,TRBD1,-,TRBJ1-1
CASSRPIGFPTGSGNTIYF,TGTGCCAGCTCACGACCTATCGGGTTCCCGACAGGCTCTGGAAACACCATATATTTT,TRBV18,-,few,TRBJ1-3
CASSPSRSNTEAFF,TGTGCCAGCAGCCCATCCAGGTCCAACACTGAAGCTTTCTTT,TRBV7-3,-,-,TRBJ1-1
CAISDRASTDTQYF,TGTGCCATTTCCGACAGGGCGAGCACAGATACGCAGTATTTT,TRBV19,TRBD1,-,TRBJ2-3
CASSWSGGTAAYGYTF,TGTGCCAGCAGTTGGTCAGGGGGGACTGCTGCCTATGGCTACACCTTC,TRBV27,TRBD1,-,TRBJ1-2
CASSQGRGMEDDNEQFF,TGCGCCAGCAGCCAAGGCCGGGGGATGGAGGACGACAATGAGCAGTTCTTC,TRBV4-1,-,-,TRBJ2-1
CASGFLAGGTYEQYF,TGTGCCAGCGGATTTCTAGCGGGGGGAACCTACGAGCAGTACTTC,TRBV11-2,TRBD2,-,TRBJ2-7
CASLQGAWATEAFF,TGTGCCAGCCTACAGGGGGCCTGGGCCACTGAAGCTTTCTTT,TRBV2,TRBD1,-,TRBJ1-1
CASSDGPAGVNEQYF,TGTGCCAGCAGTGACGGCCCAGCGGGAGTAAACGAGCAGTACTTC,TRBV6-4,TRBD2,-,TRBJ2-7
CASSLAAGETQYF,TGTGCCAGCAGTTTGGCGGCCGGGGAGACCCAGTACTTC,TRBV27,-,once,TRBJ2-5
CATSDPRGNEKLFF,TGTGCCACCAGTGATCCCAGGGGTAATGAAAAACTGTTTTTT,TRBV24-1,-,few,TRBJ1-4
CSASTGGRAVEQYF,TGCAGTGCTAGTACAGGCGGACGGGCGGTCGAGCAGTACTTC,TRBV20-1,-,-,TRBJ2-7
CASSQEGLAVYNEQFF,TGTGCCAGCAGCCAAGAAGGACTAGCGGTCTACAATGAGCAGTTCTTC,TRBV3-1/TRBV3-2,TRBD2,-,TRBJ2-1